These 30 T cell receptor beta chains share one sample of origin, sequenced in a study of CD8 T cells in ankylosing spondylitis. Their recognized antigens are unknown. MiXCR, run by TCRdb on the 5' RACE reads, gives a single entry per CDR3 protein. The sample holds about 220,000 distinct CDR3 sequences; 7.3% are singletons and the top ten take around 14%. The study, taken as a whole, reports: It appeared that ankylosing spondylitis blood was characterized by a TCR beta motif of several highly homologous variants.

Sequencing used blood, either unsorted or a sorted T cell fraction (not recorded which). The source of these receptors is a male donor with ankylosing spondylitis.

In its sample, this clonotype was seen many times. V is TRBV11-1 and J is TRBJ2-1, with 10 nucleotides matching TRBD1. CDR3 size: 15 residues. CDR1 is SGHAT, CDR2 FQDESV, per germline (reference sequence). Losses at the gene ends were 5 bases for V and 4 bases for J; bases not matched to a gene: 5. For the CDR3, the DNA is TGTGCCAGCAGCCTTTGGACAGGGGGGTACAATGAGCAGTTCTTC. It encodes CASSLWTGGYNEQFF. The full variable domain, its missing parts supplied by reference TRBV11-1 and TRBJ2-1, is EAEVAQSPRYKITEKSQAVAFWCDPISGHATLYWYRQILGQGPELLVQFQDESVVDDSQLPKDRFSAERLKGVDSTLKIQPAELGDSAMYLCASSLWTGGYNEQFFGPGTRLTVL.

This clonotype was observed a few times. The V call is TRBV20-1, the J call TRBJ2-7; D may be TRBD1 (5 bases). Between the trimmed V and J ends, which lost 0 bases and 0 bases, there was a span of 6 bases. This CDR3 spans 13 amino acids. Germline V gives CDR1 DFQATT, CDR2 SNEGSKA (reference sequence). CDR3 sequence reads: CSARDQGSYEQYF. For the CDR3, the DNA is TGCAGTGCTAGAGATCAGGGCTCCTACGAGCAGTACTTC.

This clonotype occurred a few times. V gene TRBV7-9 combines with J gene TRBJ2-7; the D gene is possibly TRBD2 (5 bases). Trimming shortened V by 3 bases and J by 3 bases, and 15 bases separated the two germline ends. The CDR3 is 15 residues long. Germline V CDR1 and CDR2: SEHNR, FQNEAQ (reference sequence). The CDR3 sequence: CASSFGVRSDYEQYF. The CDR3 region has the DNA TGTGCCAGCAGCTTCGGGGTCCGTTCGGACTACGAGCAGTACTTC.

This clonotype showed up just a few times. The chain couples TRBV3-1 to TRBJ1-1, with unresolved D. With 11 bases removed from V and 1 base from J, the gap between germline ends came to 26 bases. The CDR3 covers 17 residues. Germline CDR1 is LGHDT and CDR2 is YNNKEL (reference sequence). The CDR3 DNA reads TGTGCCTCCAGCCCCTACGTTCGGGCAGAAAAGAACACTGAAGCTTTCTTT. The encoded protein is CASSPYVRAEKNTEAFF.

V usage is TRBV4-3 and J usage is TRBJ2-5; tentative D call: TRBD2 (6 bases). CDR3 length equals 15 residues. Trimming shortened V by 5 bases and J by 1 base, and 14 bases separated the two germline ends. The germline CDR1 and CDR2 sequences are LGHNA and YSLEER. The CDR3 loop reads CASSRILATQETQYF. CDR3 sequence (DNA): TGCGCCAGCAGCAGGATACTAGCTACCCAAGAGACCCAGTACTTC.

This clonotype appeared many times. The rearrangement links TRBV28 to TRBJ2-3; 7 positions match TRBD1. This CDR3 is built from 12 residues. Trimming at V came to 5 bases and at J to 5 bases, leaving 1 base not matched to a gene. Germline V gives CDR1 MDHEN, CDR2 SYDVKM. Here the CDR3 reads CASSTGEDTQYF. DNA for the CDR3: TGTGCCAGCAGTACAGGGGAAGATACGCAGTATTTT. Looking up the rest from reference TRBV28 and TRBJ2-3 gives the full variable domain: DVKVTQSSRYLVKRTGEKVFLECVQDMDHENMFWYRQDPGLGLRLIYFSYDVKMKEKGDIPEGYSVSREKKERFSLILESASTNQTSMYLCASSTGEDTQYFGPGTRLTVL.

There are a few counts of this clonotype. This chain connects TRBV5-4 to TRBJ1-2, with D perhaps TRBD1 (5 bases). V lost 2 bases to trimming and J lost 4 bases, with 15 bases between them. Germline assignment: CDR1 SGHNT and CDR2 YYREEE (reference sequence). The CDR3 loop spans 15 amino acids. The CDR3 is CASSFGLPGIYGYTF. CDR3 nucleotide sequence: TGTGCCAGCAGCTTCGGTCTTCCAGGGATCTATGGCTACACCTTC. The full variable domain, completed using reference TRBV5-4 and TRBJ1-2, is ETGVTQSPTHLIKTRGQQVTLRCSSQSGHNTVSWYQQALGQGPQFIFQYYREEENGRGNFPPRFSGLQFPNYSSELNVNALELDDSALYLCASSFGLPGIYGYTFGSGTRLTVV.

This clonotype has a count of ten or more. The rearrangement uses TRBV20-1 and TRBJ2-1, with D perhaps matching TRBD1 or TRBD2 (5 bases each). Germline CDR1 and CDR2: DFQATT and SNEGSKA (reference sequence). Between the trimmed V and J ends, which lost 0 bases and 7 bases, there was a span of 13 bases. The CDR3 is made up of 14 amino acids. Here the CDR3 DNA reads TGCAGTGCTAGAGATCAGCCGGGGCTGAATGAGCAGTTCTTC. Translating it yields CSARDQPGLNEQFF.

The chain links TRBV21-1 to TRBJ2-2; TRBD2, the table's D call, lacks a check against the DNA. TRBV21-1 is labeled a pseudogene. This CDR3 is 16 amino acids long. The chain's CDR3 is CASSKAKREGTGELFF. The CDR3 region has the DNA TGTGCCAGCAGCAAAGCAAAGCGGGAGGGTACCGGGGAGCTGTTTTTT.

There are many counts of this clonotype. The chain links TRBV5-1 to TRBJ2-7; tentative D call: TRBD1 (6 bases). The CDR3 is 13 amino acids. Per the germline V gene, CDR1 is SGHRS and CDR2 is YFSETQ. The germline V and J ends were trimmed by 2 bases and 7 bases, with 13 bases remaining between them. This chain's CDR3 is CASSLTGMGEQYF. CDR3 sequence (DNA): TGCGCCAGCAGCTTAACAGGGATGGGTGAGCAGTACTTC.

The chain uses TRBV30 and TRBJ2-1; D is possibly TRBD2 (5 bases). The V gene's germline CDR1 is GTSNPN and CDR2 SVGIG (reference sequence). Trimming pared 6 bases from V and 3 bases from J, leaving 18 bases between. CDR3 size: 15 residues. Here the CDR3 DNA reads TGTGCCTGCCTGATGACTACATCGGGCTACAATGAGCAGTTCTTC. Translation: CACLMTTSGYNEQFF. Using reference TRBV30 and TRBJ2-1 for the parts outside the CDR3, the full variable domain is SQTIHQWPATLVQPVGSPLSLECTVEGTSNPNLYWYRQAAGRGLQLLFYSVGIGQISSEVPQNLSASRPQDRQFILSSKKLLLSDSGFYLCACLMTTSGYNEQFFGPGTRLTVL.

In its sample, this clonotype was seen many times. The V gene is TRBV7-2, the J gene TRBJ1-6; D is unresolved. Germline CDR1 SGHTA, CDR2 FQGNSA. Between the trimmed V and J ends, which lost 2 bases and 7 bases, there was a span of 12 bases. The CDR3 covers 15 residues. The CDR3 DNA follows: TGTGCCAGCAGCTTATCGGCAGGTGTAAATTCACCCCTCCACTTT. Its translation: CASSLSAGVNSPLHF.

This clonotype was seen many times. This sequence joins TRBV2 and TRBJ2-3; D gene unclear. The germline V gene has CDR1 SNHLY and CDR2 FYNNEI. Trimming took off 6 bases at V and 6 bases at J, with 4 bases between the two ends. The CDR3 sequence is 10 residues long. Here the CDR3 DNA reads TGTGCCAGCAGCCGGGATACGCAGTATTTT. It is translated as CASSRDTQYF.

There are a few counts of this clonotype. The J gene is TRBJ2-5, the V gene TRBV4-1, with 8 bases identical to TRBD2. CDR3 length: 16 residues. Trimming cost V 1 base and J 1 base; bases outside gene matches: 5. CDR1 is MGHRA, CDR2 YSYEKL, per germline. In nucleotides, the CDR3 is TGCGCCAGCAGCCAAGCCTGGCGGGGGGCCCAAGAGACCCAGTACTTC. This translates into CASSQAWRGAQETQYF.

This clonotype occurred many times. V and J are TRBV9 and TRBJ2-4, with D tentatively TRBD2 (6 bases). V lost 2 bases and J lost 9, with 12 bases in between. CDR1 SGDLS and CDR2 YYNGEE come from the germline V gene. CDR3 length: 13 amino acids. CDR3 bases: TGTGCCAGCAGCGTCACTAGGGGAGGCATTCAGTACTTC. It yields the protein CASSVTRGGIQYF.

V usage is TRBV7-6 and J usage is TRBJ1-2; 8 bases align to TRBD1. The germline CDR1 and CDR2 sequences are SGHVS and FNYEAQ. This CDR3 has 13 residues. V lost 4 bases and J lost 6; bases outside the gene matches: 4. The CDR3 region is CASSSTGVDGYTF. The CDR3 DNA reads TGTGCCAGCAGCTCGACAGGGGTGGATGGCTACACCTTC. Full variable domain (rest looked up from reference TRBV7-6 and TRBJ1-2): GAGVSQSPRYKVTKRGQDVALRCDPISGHVSLYWYRQALGQGPEFLTYFNYEAQQDKSGLPNDRFSAERPEGSISTLTIQRTEQRDSAMYRCASSSTGVDGYTFGSGTRLTVV.

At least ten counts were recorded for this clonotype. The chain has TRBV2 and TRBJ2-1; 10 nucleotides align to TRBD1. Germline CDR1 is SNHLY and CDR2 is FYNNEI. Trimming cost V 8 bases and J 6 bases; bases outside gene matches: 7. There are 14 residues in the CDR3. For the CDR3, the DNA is TGTGCCAGCCTGGGACAGGGGTTTCGCAATGAGCAGTTCTTC. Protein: CASLGQGFRNEQFF. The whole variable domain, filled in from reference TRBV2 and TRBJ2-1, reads EPEVTQTPSHQVTQMGQEVILRCVPISNHLYFYWYRQILGQKVEFLVSFYNNEISEKSEIFDDQFSVERPDGSNFTLKIRSTKLEDSAMYFCASLGQGFRNEQFFGPGTRLTVL.

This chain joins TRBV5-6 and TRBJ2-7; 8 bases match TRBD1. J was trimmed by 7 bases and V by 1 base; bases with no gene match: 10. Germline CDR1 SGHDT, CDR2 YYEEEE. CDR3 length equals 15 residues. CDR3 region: CASSLMDRAFWEQYF. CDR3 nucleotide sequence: TGTGCCAGCAGCTTGATGGACAGGGCCTTTTGGGAGCAGTACTTC.

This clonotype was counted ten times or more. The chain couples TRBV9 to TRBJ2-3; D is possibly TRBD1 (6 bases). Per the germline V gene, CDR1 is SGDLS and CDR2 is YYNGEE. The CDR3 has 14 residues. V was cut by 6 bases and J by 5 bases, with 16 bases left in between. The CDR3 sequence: CASIPRDTLDTQYF. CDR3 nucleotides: TGTGCCAGCATCCCCCGGGACACCCTAGATACGCAGTATTTT.

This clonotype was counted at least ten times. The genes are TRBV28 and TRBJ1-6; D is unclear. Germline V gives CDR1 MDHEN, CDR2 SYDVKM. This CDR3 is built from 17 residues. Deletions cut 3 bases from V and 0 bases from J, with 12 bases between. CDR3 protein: CASSFWVVSSYNSPLHF. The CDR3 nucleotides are TGTGCCAGCAGTTTCTGGGTTGTGAGCTCCTATAATTCACCCCTCCACTTT.

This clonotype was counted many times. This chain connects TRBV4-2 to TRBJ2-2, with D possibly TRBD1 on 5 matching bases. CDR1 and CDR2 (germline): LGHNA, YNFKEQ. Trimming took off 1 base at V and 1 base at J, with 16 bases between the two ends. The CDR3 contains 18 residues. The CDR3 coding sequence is TGTGCCAGCAGCCAAGCATTAAGGGGCCAAGAGAACACCGGGGAGCTGTTTTTT. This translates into CASSQALRGQENTGELFF.

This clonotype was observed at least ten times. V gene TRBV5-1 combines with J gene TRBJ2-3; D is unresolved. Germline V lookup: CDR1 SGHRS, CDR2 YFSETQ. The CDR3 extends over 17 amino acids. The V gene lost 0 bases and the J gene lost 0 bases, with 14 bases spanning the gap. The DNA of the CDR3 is TGCGCCAGCAGCTTGGATCGGATCACAGACAGCACAGATACGCAGTATTTT. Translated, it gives CASSLDRITDSTDTQYF. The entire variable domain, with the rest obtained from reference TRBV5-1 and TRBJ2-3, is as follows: KAGVTQTPRYLIKTRGQQVTLSCSPISGHRSVSWYQQTPGQGLQFLFEYFSETQRNKGNFPGRFSGRQFSNSRSEMNVSTLELGDSALYLCASSLDRITDSTDTQYFGPGTRLTVL.

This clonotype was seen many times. Here the CDR3 reads CASSLSLPPGYEQYF. In DNA form, the CDR3 reads TGTGCCAGCAGTTTAAGTCTACCACCCGGCTACGAGCAGTACTTC. The chain links TRBV27 to TRBJ2-7; no clear D gene. The germline CDR1 and CDR2 sequences are MNHEY and SMNVEV (reference sequence). The ends were cut back, 2 bases at V and 3 bases at J, with 14 bases in the middle. The CDR3 is made up of 15 amino acids.

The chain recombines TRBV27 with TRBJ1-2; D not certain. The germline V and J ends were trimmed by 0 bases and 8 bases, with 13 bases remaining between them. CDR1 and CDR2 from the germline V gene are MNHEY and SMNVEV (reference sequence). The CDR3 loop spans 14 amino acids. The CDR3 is CASSLSSKLRGYTF. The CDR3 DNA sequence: TGTGCCAGCAGTTTATCGTCCAAACTCAGGGGCTACACCTTC.

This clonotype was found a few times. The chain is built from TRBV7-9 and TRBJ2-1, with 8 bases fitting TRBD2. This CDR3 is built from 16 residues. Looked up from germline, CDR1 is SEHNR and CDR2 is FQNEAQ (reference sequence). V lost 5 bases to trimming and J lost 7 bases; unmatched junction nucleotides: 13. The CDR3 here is CASSPPRAGARNEQFF. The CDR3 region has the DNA TGTGCCAGCAGCCCCCCGCGAGCGGGAGCTCGAAATGAGCAGTTCTTC.

The CDR3 region is CASSQDFGSSDTQYF. The CDR3 DNA follows: TGTGCCAGCAGCCAAGATTTTGGCTCTTCGGATACGCAGTATTTT. This chain joins TRBV3-1 and TRBJ2-3; D not resolved. Trimming removed 0 bases from V and 6 bases from J, with 13 bases in between. Germline CDR1 reads LGHDT; CDR2 reads YNNKEL (reference sequence). CDR3 length: 15 amino acids.

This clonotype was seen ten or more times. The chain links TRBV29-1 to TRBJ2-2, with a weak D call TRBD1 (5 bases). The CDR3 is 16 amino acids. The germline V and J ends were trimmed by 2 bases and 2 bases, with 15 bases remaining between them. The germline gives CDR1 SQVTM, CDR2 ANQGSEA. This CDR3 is CSVENADSSNTGELFF. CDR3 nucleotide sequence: TGCAGCGTTGAAAATGCCGACAGCTCTAACACCGGGGAGCTGTTTTTT.

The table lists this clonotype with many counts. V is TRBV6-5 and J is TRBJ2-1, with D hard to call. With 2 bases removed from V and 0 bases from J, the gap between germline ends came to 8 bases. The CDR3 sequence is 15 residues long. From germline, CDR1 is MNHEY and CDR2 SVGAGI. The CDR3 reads CASSYRVGSYNEQFF. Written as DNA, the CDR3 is TGTGCCAGCAGTTACAGGGTCGGCTCCTACAATGAGCAGTTCTTC.

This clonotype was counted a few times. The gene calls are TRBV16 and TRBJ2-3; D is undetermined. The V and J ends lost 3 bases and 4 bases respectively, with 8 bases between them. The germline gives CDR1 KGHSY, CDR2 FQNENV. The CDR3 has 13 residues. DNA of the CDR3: TGTGCCAGCAGCCACCAGCCGCCAGATACGCAGTATTTT. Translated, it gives CASSHQPPDTQYF. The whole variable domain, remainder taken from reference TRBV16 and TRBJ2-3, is GEEVAQTPKHLVRGEGQKAKLYCAPIKGHSYVFWYQQVLKNEFKFLISFQNENVFDETGMPKERFSAKCLPNSPCSLEIQATKLEDSAVYFCASSHQPPDTQYFGPGTRLTVL.

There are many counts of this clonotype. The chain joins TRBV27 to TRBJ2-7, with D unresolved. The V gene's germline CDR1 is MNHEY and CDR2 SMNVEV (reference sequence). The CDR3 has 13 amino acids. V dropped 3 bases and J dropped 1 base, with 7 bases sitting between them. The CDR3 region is CASSFGVSYEQYF. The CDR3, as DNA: TGTGCCAGCAGTTTTGGGGTTTCCTACGAGCAGTACTTC.